Presented here are 18 T cell receptor beta chains from one specimen sequenced in a study of blood T cells in healthy people across ages. With a J-beta primer mix and a sample-barcoded 5' primer, a second PCR ran about 7 to 11 cycles. TCRdb reprocessed the 5' RACE reads via MiXCR and lists one record per CDR3 protein. The sample gives hundreds of thousands of distinct CDR3 sequences, roughly 25% of which show up once; 3% is in the top ten. The data also belong to a second study, concerning T cells of mothers and their children.

The specimen sequenced was blood. Receptor source: a boy aged 5 to 17 in good health.

The CDR3 sequence: CASSYSLSGYGYTF. CDR3 sequence (DNA): TGTGCCAGCAGTTACTCTCTTAGCGGCTATGGCTACACCTTC. The chain links TRBV6-5 to TRBJ1-2; D gene ambiguous. Germline CDR1 MNHEY, CDR2 SVGAGI. This CDR3 is 14 amino acids long. V shed 0 bases and J shed 4 bases, with 9 bases lying between them.

This clonotype was recorded many times. The chain links TRBV12-3 or TRBV12-4 to TRBJ2-7; weak D call: TRBD2 (5 bases). This CDR3 comprises 14 residues. The ends were cut back, 6 bases at V and 0 bases at J, with 12 bases in the middle. CDR3 amino acids: CASSPAGSSYEQYF. Written as DNA, the CDR3 is TGTGCCAGCAGCCCCGCGGGTAGCTCCTACGAGCAGTACTTC.

V gene TRBV9 combines with J gene TRBJ2-1; no firm D call. CDR3 size: 16 residues. The germline V gene has CDR1 SGDLS and CDR2 YYNGEE. Trimming removed 4 bases from V and 4 bases from J, with 18 bases in between. This chain's CDR3 is CASSSEGITLYNEQFF. In nucleotides, the CDR3 is TGTGCCAGCAGCTCGGAAGGTATCACTTTATACAATGAGCAGTTCTTC.

This clonotype was detected once. V is TRBV3-1 and J is TRBJ2-7; D possibly corresponds to TRBD2 (5 bases). Trimming removed 1 base from V and 4 bases from J, with 11 bases in between. There are 14 residues in the CDR3. Germline CDR1 LGHDT, CDR2 YNNKEL (reference sequence). The DNA for the CDR3 is TGTGCCAGCAGCCAAGCGGGGAGAATATACGAGCAGTACTTC. Encoded protein: CASSQAGRIYEQYF.

The chain uses TRBV20-1 and TRBJ2-7, with 8 bases that match TRBD1. Per the germline V gene, CDR1 is DFQATT and CDR2 is SNEGSKA (reference sequence). The CDR3 consists of 13 residues. V lost 6 bases, J lost 0 bases, and 4 bases stayed unmatched. In nucleotides, the CDR3 is TGCAGTGCCGAGACAGGGGACTCCTACGAGCAGTACTTC. This codes for CSAETGDSYEQYF.

This clonotype was seen a few times. The chain uses TRBV12-3 or TRBV12-4 and TRBJ2-5; 9 bases agree with TRBD2. V was pared by 0 bases and J by 4 bases, with 6 bases of the junction left unmatched. The CDR3 is 16 amino acids. Here the CDR3 reads CASSLASSGIIETQYF. CDR3 nucleotide sequence: TGTGCCAGCAGTTTAGCATCTAGCGGGATCATAGAGACCCAGTACTTC.

With regard to this clonotype: The junction and the germline gene differ at one end; a read error may be behind it. The V call is TRBV12-3 or TRBV12-4, the J call TRBJ2-1, with D possibly being TRBD2 (6 bases). The CDR3 sequence is 14 residues long. The CDR3 here is CVSSLRLGYNEQFF. CDR3 coding DNA: TGTGTCAGCAGTTTACGACTAGGGTACAATGAGCAGTTCTTC.

In nucleotides, the CDR3 is TGCAGTGCCCTCAGCCAACAGGGTCTTTACGAGCAGTACTTC. This codes for CSALSQQGLYEQYF. The chain joins TRBV20-1 to TRBJ2-5; a weak D match, TRBD1 (6 bases). The J call could be wrong; TRBJ2-7 is a better fit for the DNA end. The CDR3 runs 14 residues. CDR1 and CDR2 from the germline V gene are DFQATT and SNEGSKA (reference sequence).

V usage is TRBV5-5 and J usage is TRBJ2-5, with a weak D call TRBD1 (5 bases). With the DNA end fitting TRBJ2-1 better, the J assignment may be wrong. Looked up from germline, CDR1 is SGHKS and CDR2 is YYEKEE (reference sequence). The CDR3 runs to 15 residues. CDR3 coding DNA: TGTGCCAGCTTCAACCTGGGCAGGGAAGTGAATGAGCAGTTCTTC. As protein: CASFNLGREVNEQFF.

A remark on this clonotype: Relative to the germline gene, one junction end is altered; a read error may explain this. V gene TRBV5-5 combines with J gene TRBJ1-4; 7 bases agree with TRBD1. The CDR3 sequence is 15 residues long. From germline, CDR1 is SGHKS and CDR2 YYEKEE (reference sequence). Written as DNA, the CDR3 is TGTGCCAGCAGCCGACAGGGCCGGTCTCCCACAATGCGAGTTTTT. Its protein product is CASSRQGRSPTMRVF.

V is TRBV29-1 and J is TRBJ2-5; D possibly matches TRBD1 or TRBD2 (5 bases each). The CDR3 has 12 amino acids. V was pared by 6 bases and J by 0 bases, with 8 bases between. Germline CDR1 and CDR2: SQVTM and ANQGSEA. CDR3 bases: TGCAGCGTAGGGGAGTACCAAGAGACCCAGTACTTC. Encoded protein: CSVGEYQETQYF.

This chain joins TRBV27 and TRBJ2-2; 7 bases align to TRBD2. The CDR3 length is 18 residues. The V and J ends lost 3 bases and 7 bases, in that order; junction bases with no gene match: 17. CDR1 is MNHEY and CDR2 is SMNVEV in the germline V gene (reference sequence). CDR3 loop: CASSFPSGLYGGSGELFF. CDR3 sequence (DNA): TGTGCCAGCAGTTTTCCGTCCGGACTATACGGGGGGAGCGGGGAGCTGTTTTTT.

CDR3 bases: TGCAGTGCTAGAGCCCCGAGGGGCGGCTACGAGCAGTACTTC. Amino acid sequence: CSARAPRGGYEQYF. The rearrangement uses TRBV20-1 and TRBJ2-5; the D gene could be TRBD1 or TRBD2 (5 bases each). The DNA end favors TRBJ2-7, so the J call may be wrong. Germline V lookup: CDR1 DFQATT, CDR2 SNEGSKA (reference sequence). The length of the CDR3 is 14 residues.

This clonotype was counted a few times. V is TRBV30 and J is TRBJ1-1, with D possibly TRBD1 on 6 matching bases. There are 14 residues in the CDR3. Per the germline V gene, CDR1 is GTSNPN and CDR2 is SVGIG (reference sequence). V lost 2 bases and J lost 2, with 12 bases in between. The CDR3 loop is CAWSRSDRNTEAFF. DNA of the CDR3: TGTGCCTGGAGTCGTTCGGACAGAAACACTGAAGCTTTCTTT.

This clonotype was found many times. The chain has TRBV4-1 and TRBJ2-3; the D call may be TRBD1 or TRBD2 (5 bases each). The germline CDR1 and CDR2 sequences are MGHRA and YSYEKL. This CDR3 is built from 17 residues. V shed 0 bases and J shed 1 base, with 14 bases lying between them. The CDR3 DNA follows: TGCGCCAGCAGCCAAGATGTTCGGGACCCGGGCACAGATACGCAGTATTTT. This gives the protein CASSQDVRDPGTDTQYF.

The chain recombines TRBV30 with TRBJ1-6; D unresolved. The CDR3 totals 11 residues. Germline V gene data show CDR1 as GTSNPN and CDR2 as SVGIG (reference sequence). V lost 5 bases and J 14 bases, leaving 13 bases between the germline ends. The CDR3 DNA sequence: TGTGCCTGGTCGCAGGCCGAGGCCCTCCACTTT. It specifies CAWSQAEALHF.

Regarding this clonotype: The junction shows a germline mismatch at one end, possibly a read error. This rearrangement joins TRBV28 to TRBJ2-1; 8 positions agree with TRBD1. Germline CDR1 is MDHEN and CDR2 is SYDVKM. The CDR3 spans 12 residues. The DNA for the CDR3 is TGCGCCAGCGGCCCCAGGGGGCGGGAGCAGTTCTTC. It translates to CASGPRGREQFF.

The V and J genes are TRBV5-5 and TRBJ2-7; D possibly corresponds to TRBD2 (6 bases). Trimming stripped 2 bases from V and 3 bases from J, with 24 bases between. Germline V gene data show CDR1 as SGHKS and CDR2 as YYEKEE (reference sequence). This CDR3 comprises 18 residues. CDR3 DNA sequence: TGTGCCAGCAGCTTAACCCGGACAAGCGGGTCGGGGTACTACGAGCAGTACTTC. Translating gives CASSLTRTSGSGYYEQYF.